Each of the 28 T cell receptor beta chains below was sequenced from the same sample in a study of T-cell memory formation after mild COVID-19. TCRdb passed the 5' RACE reads through MiXCR, listing each CDR3 protein once. The sample includes some 450,000 distinct CDR3 sequences, about a sixth of them seen just once. The sample consisted of PBMCs or a T cell subset sorted from them (not recorded which). The source is a young man who had mild COVID-19 (a few samples of this study predate the infection). Cell type and time point are not known.

This sequence joins TRBV25-1 and TRBJ2-5; maybe TRBD1 (6 bases). CDR1 is MGHDK and CDR2 is SYGVNS in the germline V gene. Trimming removed 5 bases from V and 3 bases from J, with 13 bases in between. CDR3 size: 14 residues. CDR3 in DNA: TGTGCCAGCAGTTCGACAGGACCAGAAGAGACCCAGTACTTC. Translated, it gives CASSSTGPEETQYF.

This chain connects TRBV9 to TRBJ2-3; D is unresolved. The germline CDR1 and CDR2 sequences are SGDLS and YYNGEE. The CDR3 length is 15 residues. Trimming cost V 0 bases and J 2 bases, with 10 bases left between them. This chain's CDR3 is CASSVAHGNTDTQYF. CDR3 DNA: TGTGCCAGCAGCGTAGCCCACGGAAACACAGATACGCAGTATTTT.

This clonotype has ten or more counts. The rearrangement links TRBV6-2 or TRBV6-3 to TRBJ2-1; 15 bases agree with TRBD2. The germline V gene has CDR1 MNHEY and CDR2 SVGEGT. V shed 2 bases, J shed 8 bases, and the junction held 4 bases outside the gene matches. The CDR3 loop spans 16 amino acids. CDR3 nucleotide sequence: TGTGCCAGCAGTTACCCGGGACTAGCGGGGGGACATGAGCAGTTCTTC. Its translation is CASSYPGLAGGHEQFF.

The V call is TRBV7-9, the J call TRBJ1-2, with TRBD1 matching over 7 bases. The CDR3 is 15 amino acids. CDR1 is SEHNR and CDR2 is FQNEAQ in the germline V gene (reference sequence). The J segment lost 4 bases and the V segment lost 0 bases, leaving 5 bases of the junction unmatched. The CDR3 spells CASSLAAGGRYGYTF. In nucleotides, the CDR3 is TGTGCCAGCAGCTTAGCCGCAGGGGGACGCTATGGCTACACCTTC.

CDR3 DNA: TGTGCCAGCAGCCAGCCGGGACTAGCTAATGAGCAGTTCTTC. Its protein product is CASSQPGLANEQFF. This chain uses TRBV3-1 with TRBJ2-1; TRBD2 matches 9 bases. Looked up from germline, CDR1 is LGHDT and CDR2 is YNNKEL (reference sequence). The V gene end was trimmed by 3 bases and the J gene end by 7 bases; junction bases not matched to a gene: 4. This CDR3 is built from 14 residues.

The chain uses TRBV24-1 and TRBJ2-3; no reliable D call. The ends were cut back, 7 bases at V and 0 bases at J, with 7 bases in the middle. The CDR3 consists of 13 residues. Looked up from germline, CDR1 is KGHDR and CDR2 is SFDVKD. The CDR3 loop reads CATRSASTDTQYF. DNA for the CDR3: TGTGCCACCAGGAGTGCCAGCACAGATACGCAGTATTTT.

The CDR3 coding sequence is TGTGCCAGCAGCTTCGGGGGGCGGAGATACAATGAGCAGTTCTTC. It is translated as CASSFGGRRYNEQFF. V and J are TRBV5-6 and TRBJ2-1; D might be TRBD2 (7 bases). The germline V gene has CDR1 SGHDT and CDR2 YYEEEE. V gave up 2 bases and J gave up 4 bases, with 13 bases separating them. The CDR3 consists of 15 residues. The full variable domain, rest sourced from reference TRBV5-6 and TRBJ2-1, is DAGVTQSPTHLIKTRGQQVTLRCSPKSGHDTVSWYQQALGQGPQFIFQYYEEEERQRGNFPDRFSGHQFPNYSSELNVNALLLGDSALYLCASSFGGRRYNEQFFGPGTRLTVL.

CDR3 amino acids: CASSQRRRETQYF. CDR3 DNA sequence: TGTGCCAGCAGCCAGAGGCGGCGTGAGACCCAGTACTTC. This chain connects TRBV7-8 to TRBJ2-5, with unresolved D. The CDR3 is made up of 13 amino acids. CDR1 SGHVS and CDR2 FQNEAQ come from the germline V gene. Trimming shortened V by 5 bases and J by 5 bases, and 12 bases separated the two germline ends.

The V gene is TRBV10-3, the J gene TRBJ2-5; 10 nucleotides agree with TRBD2. J lost 1 base, V lost 4 bases, and 9 bases had no gene match. Germline values: CDR1 ENHRY, CDR2 SYGVKD. The CDR3 is made up of 17 amino acids. CDR3 sequence reads: CAISVGSSGGIQETQYF. DNA of the CDR3: TGTGCCATCAGTGTTGGGTCTAGCGGGGGTATCCAAGAGACCCAGTACTTC.

There are a few counts of this clonotype. The CDR3 sequence: CATSRVGGARTDTQYF. In nucleotides, the CDR3 is TGTGCCACCAGCAGAGTGGGAGGGGCGCGCACAGATACGCAGTATTTT. This sequence joins TRBV15 and TRBJ2-3; TRBD2 aligns across 7 bases. The CDR3 extends over 16 amino acids. Germline V gene lookup returns CDR1 LNHNV and CDR2 YYDKDF (reference sequence). The trim removed 1 base at V and 1 base at J, leaving 5 bases unmatched.

This clonotype showed up just a few times. This chain uses TRBV9 with TRBJ1-2; D call uncertain. Germline V gene sequence: CDR1 SGDLS, CDR2 YYNGEE. V lost 3 bases and J lost 4, with 7 bases in between. This CDR3 is 12 amino acids long. The CDR3 protein is CASSGKVYGYTF. The CDR3 nucleotides read TGTGCCAGCAGCGGGAAAGTCTATGGCTACACCTTC.

This chain connects TRBV4-1 to TRBJ1-1; a weak D match, TRBD1 (5 bases). Trimming removed 8 bases at V and 4 bases at J, with 17 bases between. Looked up from germline, CDR1 is MGHRA and CDR2 is YSYEKL. The CDR3 extends over 14 amino acids. In DNA, the CDR3 is TGCGCCAGCTGTCCGGGACCCCTGGGCACTGAAGCTTTCTTT. This sequence encodes CASCPGPLGTEAFF.

The chain combines TRBV7-3 with TRBJ1-2; D not resolved. Per the germline V gene, CDR1 is SGHTA and CDR2 is FQGTGA. V was shortened by 8 bases and J by 9 bases, with 19 bases between the two germline ends. The CDR3 has 13 amino acids. CDR3 DNA sequence: TGTGCCAGCGGACTTCTCAGTACTCAGAGCTACACCTTC. It codes for CASGLLSTQSYTF.

This chain joins TRBV11-2 and TRBJ1-2; D unresolved. The germline gives CDR1 SGHAT, CDR2 FQNNGV. This CDR3 has 13 residues. V was shortened by 0 bases and J by 8 bases, with 10 bases between the two germline ends. CDR3 DNA sequence: TGTGCCAGCAGCTTAGATCAGGAGTCGGGCTACACCTTC. Translation: CASSLDQESGYTF.

A remark on this clonotype: A single base separates this from a much larger clone, so it may be a read error. This chain links TRBV4-1 with TRBJ2-3, with D perhaps TRBD1 (5 bases). Deletions cut 3 bases from V and 0 bases from J, with 7 bases between. CDR1 is MGHRA, CDR2 YSYEKL, per germline. There are 14 residues in the CDR3. CDR3 region: CASSHRASTDTQYF. Written as DNA, the CDR3 is TGCGCCAGCAGCCACAGGGCTAGCACAGATACGCAGTATTTT.

A few counts support this clonotype. The chain employs TRBV19 and TRBJ1-2; D is possibly TRBD1 (5 bases). The CDR3 is 14 residues long. Trimming removed 6 bases at V and 3 bases at J, with 14 bases between. Germline CDR1 and CDR2: LNHDA and SQIVND (reference sequence). The CDR3 sequence is CASSMGRGYYGYTF. DNA for the CDR3: TGTGCCAGTAGCATGGGACGGGGGTACTATGGCTACACCTTC.

The chain couples TRBV30 to TRBJ1-4, with D perhaps matching TRBD1 (6 bases). The CDR3 has 15 amino acids. Germline-derived CDR1 and CDR2 are GTSNPN and SVGIG (reference sequence). Trimming stripped 0 bases from V and 7 bases from J, with 15 bases between. This CDR3 is CAWSVVGALREKLFF. The CDR3 DNA follows: TGTGCCTGGAGTGTAGTGGGGGCGCTCCGTGAAAAACTGTTTTTT.

This clonotype was observed a few times. This chain joins TRBV15 and TRBJ1-6; 7 positions match TRBD1. Germline CDR1 reads LNHNV; CDR2 reads YYDKDF (reference sequence). The CDR3 spans 15 residues. J lost 6 bases, V lost 2 bases, and 4 bases had no gene match. CDR3 loop: CATSRIQGTNSPLHF. CDR3 nucleotide sequence: TGTGCCACCAGCAGAATACAGGGGACTAATTCACCCCTCCACTTT.

This clonotype was picked up a small number of times. J is TRBJ1-4 and V is TRBV12-3 or TRBV12-4, with a possible D match to TRBD1 (6 bases). The CDR3 sequence is 14 residues long. Trimming shortened V by 1 base and J by 7 bases, and 10 bases separated the two germline ends. The CDR3 sequence is CASSLGQGFEKLFF. Written as DNA, the CDR3 is TGTGCCAGCAGTTTAGGCCAGGGGTTTGAAAAACTGTTTTTT.

This rearrangement joins TRBV28 to TRBJ2-7, with no clear D. V shed 8 bases and J shed 3 bases, with 5 bases lying between them. In germline, CDR1 is MDHEN, CDR2 SYDVKM. The CDR3 extends over 10 amino acids. CDR3 sequence: CASGDYEQYF. The CDR3, as DNA: TGTGCCAGCGGGGACTACGAGCAGTACTTC.

The CDR3 DNA follows: TGTGCCTGGAGACCCCAGTGGGGCGAGCAGTACTTC. Encoded protein: CAWRPQWGEQYF. The chain uses TRBV30 and TRBJ2-7; the D is unclear. Germline CDR1 GTSNPN, CDR2 SVGIG (reference sequence). With 3 bases removed from V and 6 bases from J, the gap between germline ends came to 12 bases. This CDR3 spans 12 amino acids.

This clonotype was counted only a few times. The rearrangement links TRBV11-2 to TRBJ2-2; the D call may be TRBD1 or TRBD2 (5 bases each). With 5 bases removed from V and 4 bases from J, the gap between germline ends came to 17 bases. CDR1 is SGHAT and CDR2 is FQNNGV in the germline V gene. This CDR3 is built from 16 residues. DNA for the CDR3: TGTGCCAGCAGCCCGGGACCGACGCGATTCACCGGGGAGCTGTTTTTT. Protein: CASSPGPTRFTGELFF.

This clonotype was detected ten times or more. The chain is built from TRBV7-2 and TRBJ2-2, with no clear D. CDR1 is SGHTA and CDR2 is FQGNSA in the germline V gene. The CDR3 totals 14 residues. V lost 1 base and J 5 bases, leaving 8 bases between the germline ends. CDR3 loop: CASSLELFTGELFF. For the CDR3, the DNA is TGTGCCAGCAGCTTAGAGCTATTTACCGGGGAGCTGTTTTTT.

This chain connects TRBV6-2 or TRBV6-3 to TRBJ2-7; D is undetermined. The CDR3 length is 12 residues. Germline-derived CDR1 and CDR2 are MNHEY and SVGEGT. V lost 2 bases and J 4 bases, leaving 6 bases between the germline ends. In nucleotides, the CDR3 is TGTGCCAGCAGTTACCGACGGTACGAGCAGTACTTC. The encoded protein is CASSYRRYEQYF.

The sample holds a few counts of this clonotype. The rearrangement links TRBV5-1 to TRBJ2-7, with D possibly being TRBD1 (5 bases). Germline CDR1 SGHRS, CDR2 YFSETQ. V was cut by 0 bases and J by 2 bases, with 12 bases left in between. This CDR3 contains 15 residues. The CDR3: CASSLGQGSAYEQYF. In DNA form, the CDR3 reads TGCGCCAGCAGCTTGGGGCAGGGAAGTGCCTACGAGCAGTACTTC.

The rearrangement links TRBV10-3 to TRBJ1-3; TRBD1 might be the D (6 bases). The V end lost 5 bases, the J end lost 4 bases, and 15 bases lay between the germline ends. Germline CDR1 reads ENHRY; CDR2 reads SYGVKD. The CDR3 is 15 amino acids. The CDR3 loop reads CAISSQQGTGNTIYF. The CDR3 bases are TGTGCCATCAGTTCCCAACAGGGTACGGGAAACACCATATATTTT.

This clonotype was seen a few times. This rearrangement joins TRBV15 to TRBJ2-1; possibly TRBD1 for D (6 bases). The CDR3 consists of 16 residues. Trimming stripped 0 bases from V and 4 bases from J, with 13 bases between. The germline V gene encodes CDR1 LNHNV and CDR2 YYDKDF (reference sequence). The CDR3 spells CATSRESGQIYNEQFF. CDR3 nucleotides: TGTGCCACCAGCAGAGAATCAGGACAGATTTACAATGAGCAGTTCTTC.

This clonotype has more than one count but fewer than ten. CDR3 in amino acids: CASSFQTGATYEQYV. CDR3 sequence (DNA): TGTGCCAGCAGCTTTCAGACAGGGGCAACCTACGAGCAGTACGTC. The J gene is TRBJ2-7, the V gene TRBV7-2, with 8 bases aligning to TRBD1. CDR1 and CDR2 (germline): SGHTA, FQGNSA. J gave up 2 bases and V 3 bases, and 6 bases lay outside the gene matches. CDR3 size: 15 residues.